Listed here are 18 T cell receptor beta chains from one sample, sequenced in a study of blood T cell repertoires in COVID-19. Method: immunoSEQ multiplex PCR; TCRdb's copy keeps in-frame clones and lacks some. The repertoire holds fewer than 200,000 clones, with roughly 76% as singletons. The source material was peripheral blood. These receptors were collected from an elderly woman with COVID-19, enrolled during active disease.

The V gene is TRBV5-4, the J gene TRBJ2-7, with TRBD1 matching over 9 bases. The J segment lost 5 bases and the V segment lost 4 bases, leaving 7 bases of the junction unmatched. The germline CDR1 and CDR2 sequences are SGHNT and YYREEE (reference sequence). The CDR3 loop spans 14 amino acids. CDR3 sequence (DNA): TGTGCCAGCAGCCCCGGGACAGGGTTCAACGAGCAGTACTTC. Translated: CASSPGTGFNEQYF.

The chain has TRBV7-3 and TRBJ2-3, with D tentatively TRBD1 (5 bases). CDR1 is SGHTA and CDR2 is FQGTGA in the germline V gene. Trimming took 2 bases from V and 7 from J, leaving 10 bases between them. The CDR3 is made up of 13 amino acids. CDR3 nucleotides: TGTGCCAGCAGCTTATCTGGGGCATATACGCAGTATTTT. Encoded protein: CASSLSGAYTQYF.

This rearrangement joins TRBV6-1 to TRBJ2-5, with a possible D match to TRBD1 (9 bases). The CDR3 runs 16 residues. With 3 bases removed from V and 5 bases from J, the gap between germline ends came to 19 bases. From germline, CDR1 is MNHNS and CDR2 SASEGT. The CDR3 reads CASSEEKRGTGETQYF. CDR3 DNA sequence: TGTGCCAGCAGTGAGGAAAAGCGGGGGACAGGGGAGACCCAGTACTTC.

The chain combines TRBV19 with TRBJ1-5, with D possibly being TRBD1 (6 bases). The germline V and J ends were trimmed by 5 bases and 0 bases, with 29 bases remaining between them. The germline V gene encodes CDR1 LNHDA and CDR2 SQIVND (reference sequence). The CDR3 has 21 amino acids. The CDR3 loop is CASSPYSRSGHLSTSNQPQHF. CDR3 nucleotide sequence: TGTGCCAGTAGTCCTTACTCCAGATCGGGACACCTCTCTACTAGCAATCAGCCCCAGCATTTT.

This chain joins TRBV7-8 and TRBJ2-7; 7 positions agree with TRBD1. J gave up 2 bases and V 1 base, and 5 bases lay outside the gene matches. The CDR3 consists of 15 residues. CDR1 is SGHVS, CDR2 FQNEAQ, per germline. In DNA form, the CDR3 reads TGTGCCAGCAGCTTAGGTGGCAGGGGGACCTACGAGCAGTACTTC. This gives the protein CASSLGGRGTYEQYF.

This chain uses TRBV7-8 with TRBJ1-2; D possibly corresponds to TRBD1 (5 bases). Deletions cut 0 bases from V and 8 bases from J, with 10 bases between. The germline V gene has CDR1 SGHVS and CDR2 FQNEAQ. This CDR3 region has 13 residues. For the CDR3, the DNA is TGTGCCAGCAGCTTAGCCGACAGCTTCGGCTACACCTTC. It is translated as CASSLADSFGYTF.

V is TRBV29-1 and J is TRBJ1-2, with D possibly being TRBD1 (6 bases). CDR3 length equals 13 residues. Per germline, CDR1 SQVTM and CDR2 ANQGSEA. The ends were cut back, 7 bases at V and 5 bases at J, with 17 bases in the middle. The CDR3 is CSGGGGSEYGYTF. The CDR3 coding sequence is TGCAGCGGGGGAGGGGGATCTGAGTATGGCTACACCTTC.

The chain combines TRBV19 with TRBJ1-4; D perhaps matches TRBD1 (5 bases). Germline CDR1 and CDR2: LNHDA and SQIVND (reference sequence). This CDR3 spans 13 amino acids. Between the trimmed V and J ends, which lost 5 bases and 2 bases, there was a span of 6 bases. The CDR3 here is CASSRQTNEKLFF. The CDR3 bases are TGTGCCAGTAGTCGACAGACTAATGAAAAACTGTTTTTT.

This clone was seen a handful of times. This rearrangement joins TRBV6-5 to TRBJ2-5; 7 bases are shared with TRBD1. This CDR3 contains 14 residues. Germline CDR1 is MNHEY and CDR2 is SVGAGI. V trimming: 6 bases; J trimming: 2 bases; junction bases outside the gene matches: 6. CDR3 nucleotide sequence: TGTGCCAGCAGGCCGCCGGGACAGCAAGAGACCCAGTACTTC. This translates into CASRPPGQQETQYF.

V gene TRBV21-1 combines with J gene TRBJ2-1; the table's D call of TRBD2 was not tested on the DNA. TRBV21-1 is listed as a pseudogene. This CDR3 is 14 amino acids long. The CDR3 loop is CASPRGEIYNEQFF. Written as DNA, the CDR3 is TGTGCCAGCCCGCGGGGGGAAATATACAATGAGCAGTTCTTC.

This chain uses TRBV28 with TRBJ2-3, with D possibly TRBD2 on 5 matching bases. This CDR3 is 16 amino acids long. CDR1 is MDHEN, CDR2 SYDVKM, per germline. V shed 2 bases and J shed 3 bases, with 15 bases lying between them. CDR3 protein: CASSLTRDYKTDTQYF. In DNA form, the CDR3 reads TGTGCCAGCAGTTTAACCCGGGATTATAAAACAGATACGCAGTATTTT. The full variable domain, in which reference TRBV28 and TRBJ2-3 provide the parts outside the CDR3, is DVKVTQSSRYLVKRTGEKVFLECVQDMDHENMFWYRQDPGLGLRLIYFSYDVKMKEKGDIPEGYSVSREKKERFSLILESASTNQTSMYLCASSLTRDYKTDTQYFGPGTRLTVL.

The chain recombines TRBV29-1 with TRBJ1-1, with unresolved D. Germline V gene sequence: CDR1 SQVTM, CDR2 ANQGSEA. The V end lost 7 bases, the J end lost 3 bases, and 15 bases lay between the germline ends. The CDR3 consists of 13 residues. For the CDR3, the DNA is TGCAGCGCCGTCAGAGGGAGGGACACTGAAGCTTTCTTT. It encodes CSAVRGRDTEAFF.

This clone was detected only a few times. The gene calls are TRBV2 and TRBJ1-1; possibly TRBD1 for D (6 bases). V lost 10 bases to trimming and J lost 7 bases, with 25 bases between them. The CDR3 has 15 amino acids. CDR1 is SNHLY, CDR2 FYNNEI, per germline. CDR3 DNA: TGTGCCACTACAGGAATAGGGGCCTCCAGGGGTGAAGCTTTCTTT. It translates to CATTGIGASRGEAFF.

This chain links TRBV7-2 with TRBJ2-7; 9 positions agree with TRBD1. There are 15 residues in the CDR3. Germline lookup yields CDR1 SGHTA and CDR2 FQGNSA. Germline trimming cut 3 bases from V and 3 bases from J; bases unmatched to any gene: 6. CDR3 coding DNA: TGTGCCAGCAGCTTGAACAGGGGGCCTAGCTACGAGCAGTACTTC. Protein product: CASSLNRGPSYEQYF.

The rearrangement links TRBV29-1 to TRBJ1-4; no clear D gene. Germline CDR1 is SQVTM and CDR2 is ANQGSEA. Trimming stripped 7 bases from V and 6 bases from J, with 9 bases between. CDR3 length: 11 amino acids. The CDR3 region has the DNA TGCAGCGCCCTAGGATATGAAAAACTGTTTTTT. Translation: CSALGYEKLFF.

The V gene is TRBV3-1 (or the pseudogene TRBV3-2), the J gene TRBJ2-3; 9 bases align to TRBD1. The CDR3 runs 15 residues. Germline CDR1 LGHDT, CDR2 YNNKEL (reference sequence). The V and J ends lost 5 bases and 3 bases, in that order; junction bases with no gene match: 6. CDR3 coding DNA: TGTGCCAGCAGCGCCGGGACAGGGTTTACAGATACGCAGTATTTT. Protein: CASSAGTGFTDTQYF.

This chain connects TRBV28 to TRBJ1-1; D is undetermined. Germline loops: CDR1 MDHEN, CDR2 SYDVKM. Trimming removed 0 bases from V and 5 bases from J, with 10 bases in between. CDR3 size: 14 residues. The CDR3 sequence: CASSLWITRTEAFF. CDR3 in DNA: TGTGCCAGCAGTTTATGGATAACAAGAACTGAAGCTTTCTTT.

The chain employs TRBV11-2 and TRBJ1-2; TRBD1 agrees at 8 bases. Trimming took 5 bases from V and 4 from J; bases not matched to a gene: 6. Per the germline V gene, CDR1 is SGHAT and CDR2 is FQNNGV. The CDR3 has 14 amino acids. CDR3 protein: CASSPGQAFYGYTF. DNA for the CDR3: TGTGCCAGCAGCCCGGGACAGGCCTTCTATGGCTACACCTTC.